The 31 T cell receptor beta chains listed next were all sequenced from one sample in a study of blood T cells in healthy people across ages. Sample-barcoded 5' priming and a J-beta primer mix drove a second PCR of roughly 6 to 12 cycles. TCRdb itself ran the 5' RACE reads through MiXCR, one entry per CDR3 protein. The sample has 2 million or so distinct CDR3 sequences, around half seen once. Sequences were obtained from blood. These receptors were obtained from a woman aged 40 to 49 in good health.

The chain joins TRBV9 to TRBJ2-3; D gene uncertain. This CDR3 is 16 amino acids long. Trimming left V 0 bases short and J 2 bases short, with 13 bases between. Germline assignment: CDR1 SGDLS and CDR2 YYNGEE. The CDR3 DNA reads TGTGCCAGCAGCGTAGTTAAGGGCCCTGACACAGATACGCAGTATTTT. Translation: CASSVVKGPDTDTQYF. Full variable domain (remainder filled in from reference TRBV9 and TRBJ2-3): DSGVTQTPKHLITATGQRVTLRCSPRSGDLSVYWYQQSLDQGLQFLIQYYNGEERAKGNILERFSAQQFPDLHSELNLSSLELGDSALYFCASSVVKGPDTDTQYFGPGTRLTVL.

This clonotype is a singleton in its sample. The CDR3 region is CASSFRGTGLVKREAFF. The CDR3 nucleotides read TGTGCCAGCAGTTTTAGGGGGACAGGGCTCGTTAAACGTGAAGCTTTCTTT. The chain joins TRBV27 to TRBJ1-1; 9 nucleotides agree with TRBD1. The CDR3 covers 17 residues. Trimming removed 3 bases from V and 7 bases from J; junction bases left unmatched: 15. The germline V gene encodes CDR1 MNHEY and CDR2 SMNVEV (reference sequence).

This rearrangement joins TRBV6-1 to TRBJ1-4, with a possible D match to TRBD1 (5 bases). CDR3 length: 16 residues. The germline V gene encodes CDR1 MNHNS and CDR2 SASEGT. Deletions cut 6 bases from V and 3 bases from J, with 17 bases between. CDR3 coding DNA: TGTGCCAGCAGACCTCTTCCAGGGATAGCTAATGAAAAACTGTTTTTT. It yields the protein CASRPLPGIANEKLFF.

Notes on this clonotype: This may stem from a read error, because a much larger clone lies one nucleotide away. The CDR3, as DNA: TGTGCCAGCGGCTCAGGGCCAGGGGGCTACACCTTC. Amino acid sequence: CASGSGPGGYTF. The chain carries TRBV9 and TRBJ1-2; D is perhaps TRBD1 (5 bases). Trimming left V 7 bases short and J 8 bases short, with 15 bases between. The CDR3 has 12 amino acids. CDR1 and CDR2 from the germline V gene are SGDLS and YYNGEE.

CDR3 in amino acids: CASSLALGTGLEGGANVLTF. The CDR3 DNA reads TGTGCCAGCAGCTTGGCCCTCGGGACAGGACTAGAAGGGGGGGCCAACGTCCTGACTTTC. The V and J genes are TRBV5-4 and TRBJ2-6, with D perhaps matching TRBD1 (8 bases). Trimming cost V 0 bases and J 4 bases, with 23 bases left between them. Germline CDR1 is SGHNT and CDR2 is YYREEE (reference sequence). This CDR3 is built from 20 residues.

This rearrangement joins TRBV6-2 or TRBV6-3 to TRBJ1-6; 7 nucleotides align to TRBD1. V was clipped by 5 bases and J by 7 bases; unmatched bases: 8. From germline, CDR1 is MNHEY and CDR2 SVGEGT. The CDR3 length is 15 residues. CDR3 nucleotide sequence: TGTGCCAGCAGTCCCAGGGACAGACCAAATTCACCCCTCCACTTT. This codes for CASSPRDRPNSPLHF.

On this clonotype itself: At one end, the junction sequence differs from germline, possibly due to a read error. The rearrangement uses TRBV5-6 and TRBJ2-4, with TRBD1 as a possible D gene (6 bases). This CDR3 has 14 amino acids. CDR1 is SGHDT and CDR2 is YYEEEE in the germline V gene. CDR3 protein: CACSLRGAKNIQYF. The CDR3 bases are TGTGCCTGCAGCCTCAGGGGTGCCAAAAACATTCAGTACTTC.

This clonotype was counted a single time. The chain joins TRBV20-1 to TRBJ2-1; D might be TRBD1 or TRBD2, each matching 5 bases. The length of the CDR3 is 15 residues. CDR1 is DFQATT, CDR2 SNEGSKA, per germline (reference sequence). The germline V and J ends were trimmed by 3 bases and 2 bases, with 14 bases remaining between them. CDR3: CSASDGAGPYNEQFF. CDR3 in DNA: TGCAGTGCTAGCGACGGGGCAGGGCCCTACAATGAGCAGTTCTTC.

V usage is TRBV7-2 and J usage is TRBJ2-4, with TRBD2 identical over 10 bases. The CDR3 loop spans 14 amino acids. Per germline, CDR1 SGHTA and CDR2 FQGNSA. V was clipped by 8 bases and J by 5 bases; unmatched bases: 6. The CDR3 here is CASRIGLAENIQYF. The CDR3 nucleotides read TGTGCCAGCCGGATTGGACTAGCGGAAAACATTCAGTACTTC.

The CDR3 protein is CSARRTGRQAFYNEQFF. The CDR3 DNA follows: TGCAGTGCTAGGAGGACAGGGAGACAGGCCTTCTACAATGAGCAGTTCTTC. V gene TRBV20-1 combines with J gene TRBJ2-1; TRBD1 aligns across 8 bases. Germline V gene data show CDR1 as DFQATT and CDR2 as SNEGSKA (reference sequence). The CDR3 is 17 amino acids. J was trimmed by 3 bases and V by 3 bases; bases with no gene match: 13.

This clonotype has just a few counts. The V call is TRBV6-1, the J call TRBJ2-3; 11 nucleotides align to TRBD2. The CDR3 has 15 amino acids. Looked up from germline, CDR1 is MNHNS and CDR2 is SASEGT. J lost 2 bases, V lost 5 bases, and 3 bases had no gene match. CDR3 residues: CASSPGLADTDTQYF. CDR3 nucleotide sequence: TGTGCCAGCAGTCCGGGACTAGCGGACACAGATACGCAGTATTTT.

The sample holds a few counts of this clonotype. The rearrangement joins TRBV7-9 to TRBJ2-7, with D possibly being TRBD1 (5 bases). The V and J ends lost 8 bases and 0 bases respectively, with 17 bases between them. The germline CDR1 and CDR2 sequences are SEHNR and FQNEAQ (reference sequence). The CDR3 has 15 amino acids. This CDR3 reads CASLLTTASSYEQYF. As DNA, the CDR3 is TGTGCCAGCTTATTGACGACAGCGAGCTCCTACGAGCAGTACTTC.

The chain couples TRBV20-1 to TRBJ2-3, with 10 bases lining up with TRBD2. Germline V lookup: CDR1 DFQATT, CDR2 SNEGSKA (reference sequence). The CDR3 totals 14 residues. The junction had 3 bases not matched to a gene; V was cut back by 4 bases and J by 2 bases. CDR3 bases: TGCAGTGCTATTAGCGGGGGGATCACAGATACGCAGTATTTT. This gives the protein CSAISGGITDTQYF.

This chain uses TRBV6-2 or TRBV6-3 with TRBJ1-5; D is possibly TRBD1 (6 bases). The CDR3 extends over 14 amino acids. The germline V gene has CDR1 MNHEY and CDR2 SVGEGT. Trimming pared 2 bases from V and 7 bases from J, leaving 12 bases between. DNA of the CDR3: TGTGCCAGCAGTTACGGGGGGCAGAGACAGCCCCAGCATTTT. Its translation is CASSYGGQRQPQHF.

The V gene is TRBV11-2, the J gene TRBJ2-1; D gene unclear. CDR3 length: 15 amino acids. Looked up from germline, CDR1 is SGHAT and CDR2 is FQNNGV. Trimming shortened V by 4 bases and J by 1 base, and 11 bases separated the two germline ends. The CDR3 DNA is TGTGCCAGCAGCTGGCCTATGGAGTCCTACAATGAGCAGTTCTTC. It codes for CASSWPMESYNEQFF.

The chain carries TRBV12-3 or TRBV12-4 and TRBJ2-3; 15 nucleotides agree with TRBD2. The CDR3 consists of 20 residues. V shed 6 bases, J shed 0 bases, and the junction held 13 bases outside the gene matches. CDR3 DNA: TGTGCCAGCAGGCGGACTAGCGGGGGGGCTGTAAGTCCTAGCACAGATACGCAGTATTTT. Translating gives CASRRTSGGAVSPSTDTQYF.

The chain carries TRBV4-1 and TRBJ2-1; D unresolved. The germline CDR1 and CDR2 sequences are MGHRA and YSYEKL. Trimming took 4 bases from V and 15 from J, leaving 19 bases between them. This CDR3 spans 13 amino acids. CDR3 coding DNA: TGCGCCAGCAGCCCCATTTCCCCGGCCCCGTTGTTCTTC. It is translated as CASSPISPAPLFF.

The chain recombines TRBV9 with TRBJ2-7, with D possibly matching TRBD2 (6 bases). Trimming stripped 3 bases from V and 0 bases from J, with 13 bases between. The CDR3 totals 15 residues. CDR1 is SGDLS, CDR2 YYNGEE, per germline. The CDR3 nucleotides are TGTGCCAGCAGCGAGGACGCGGGGAGCTCCTACGAGCAGTACTTC. It is translated as CASSEDAGSSYEQYF.

The chain employs TRBV27 and TRBJ2-5; the D is unclear. Trimming pared 6 bases from V and 11 bases from J, leaving 16 bases between. The CDR3 contains 12 residues. Looked up from germline, CDR1 is MNHEY and CDR2 is SMNVEV (reference sequence). CDR3 DNA: TGTGCCAGCAGGGAATTCGGGTACGGGCAGTACTTC. Translation: CASREFGYGQYF.

This clonotype appeared a single time. The chain joins TRBV12-3 or TRBV12-4 to TRBJ2-3, with TRBD2 as a possible D gene (5 bases). V lost 2 bases and J lost 4, with 16 bases in between. The CDR3 is made up of 16 amino acids. The CDR3 DNA is TGTGCCAGCAGTTTATGGGTAGCGCGCCAGGCAGATACGCAGTATTTT. Protein sequence: CASSLWVARQADTQYF.

This chain uses TRBV6-2 or TRBV6-3 with TRBJ2-7; the D gene is possibly TRBD1 (6 bases). This CDR3 contains 16 residues. CDR1 MNHEY and CDR2 SVGEGT come from the germline V gene. V was trimmed by 2 bases and J by 0 bases, leaving 14 bases between them. Here the CDR3 DNA reads TGTGCCAGCAGTTACCCCGGGACAACCCCCTCCTACGAGCAGTACTTC. Encoded protein: CASSYPGTTPSYEQYF.

V is TRBV28 and J is TRBJ2-4; no definite D call. V lost 5 bases, J lost 13 bases, and 12 bases lay in between. This CDR3 has 11 residues. CDR1 and CDR2 from the germline V gene are MDHEN and SYDVKM. The CDR3 bases are TGTGCCAGCAGTCCGCCTGGGAAGCAGTACTTC. Translation: CASSPPGKQYF.

The rearrangement joins TRBV4-2 to TRBJ1-5; possible D gene TRBD1, 6 bases. V was shortened by 1 base and J by 5 bases, with 12 bases between the two germline ends. The CDR3 is made up of 15 amino acids. Germline V gene sequence: CDR1 LGHNA, CDR2 YNFKEQ. The CDR3 DNA is TGTGCCAGCAGCCAAGGGGGGCAGGGCGATCAGCCCCAGCATTTT. This encodes CASSQGGQGDQPQHF.

This clonotype was seen more than once but under ten times. V is TRBV15 and J is TRBJ2-3; 9 positions match TRBD1. The germline CDR1 and CDR2 sequences are LNHNV and YYDKDF (reference sequence). The ends lost 5 bases at V and 1 base at J; junction bases unmatched: 4. The length of the CDR3 is 15 residues. The DNA for the CDR3 is TGTGCCACCAGCGTGGACAGGGGCCGCACAGATACGCAGTATTTT. It codes for CATSVDRGRTDTQYF.

The J gene is TRBJ2-1, the V gene TRBV29-1; possibly TRBD2 for D (5 bases). V lost 0 bases to trimming and J lost 8 bases, with 8 bases between them. The CDR3 length is 12 residues. Germline assignment: CDR1 SQVTM and CDR2 ANQGSEA. The CDR3 region is CSVEEGSDEQFF. CDR3 bases: TGCAGCGTTGAAGAGGGGAGTGATGAGCAGTTCTTC.

The chain couples TRBV6-1 to TRBJ2-7; no reliable D call. CDR3 length equals 17 residues. V dropped 6 bases and J dropped 1 base, with 22 bases sitting between them. Germline V gives CDR1 MNHNS, CDR2 SASEGT. The CDR3, as DNA: TGTGCCAGCAGACAAAGCCCCGCCCGGTCCTTTTCCTACGAGCAGTACTTC. Translated, it gives CASRQSPARSFSYEQYF.

Points on this clonotype: One end of the junction varies from germline; a read error may be responsible. V and J are TRBV13 and TRBJ2-3; possibly TRBD1 for D (6 bases). This CDR3 is 16 amino acids long. Germline CDR1 is PRHDT and CDR2 is FYEKMQ (reference sequence). The CDR3 DNA follows: TGTGCCGGCAGCCCAGACAGGAGCTTCGGCGCAGATACGCAGTATTTT. It translates to CAGSPDRSFGADTQYF.

The V and J genes are TRBV5-1 and TRBJ2-1; possibly TRBD1 for D (5 bases). The J call is in doubt because the DNA end fits TRBJ2-7 better. CDR1 and CDR2 from the germline V gene are SGHRS and YFSETQ. The CDR3 consists of 14 residues. The CDR3 reads CASSVVQGSNEQYF. The CDR3, as DNA: TGCGCCAGCAGCGTGGTCCAGGGAAGCAATGAGCAGTACTTC.

About this clonotype: One end of the junction is discordant with germline, which a read error may explain. CDR3: CSASSGAKGYIF. The DNA of the CDR3 is TGCAGTGCTAGTTCGGGGGCTAAAGGCTACATCTTC. The chain joins TRBV20-1 to TRBJ1-2; tentatively, D is TRBD1 (6 bases). Germline V lookup: CDR1 DFQATT, CDR2 SNEGSKA (reference sequence). This CDR3 region has 12 residues.

This chain joins TRBV7-2 and TRBJ1-4, with D perhaps matching TRBD1 (5 bases). Germline V CDR1 and CDR2: SGHTA, FQGNSA. V lost 5 bases, J lost 1 base, and 17 bases lay in between. The CDR3 spans 17 residues. CDR3 sequence: CASSRGPGKRTNEKLFF. In DNA, the CDR3 is TGTGCCAGCAGCCGGGGACCGGGAAAACGAACTAATGAAAAACTGTTTTTT.

This clonotype has just a few counts. The chain recombines TRBV12-3 or TRBV12-4 with TRBJ2-4; TRBD1 might be the D (6 bases). The CDR3 has 15 amino acids. V was clipped by 3 bases and J by 1 base, with 10 bases between them. CDR3 in DNA: TGTGCCAGCAGTTTCTTTCAGGGGGCCAAAAACATTCAGTACTTC. Translated: CASSFFQGAKNIQYF.